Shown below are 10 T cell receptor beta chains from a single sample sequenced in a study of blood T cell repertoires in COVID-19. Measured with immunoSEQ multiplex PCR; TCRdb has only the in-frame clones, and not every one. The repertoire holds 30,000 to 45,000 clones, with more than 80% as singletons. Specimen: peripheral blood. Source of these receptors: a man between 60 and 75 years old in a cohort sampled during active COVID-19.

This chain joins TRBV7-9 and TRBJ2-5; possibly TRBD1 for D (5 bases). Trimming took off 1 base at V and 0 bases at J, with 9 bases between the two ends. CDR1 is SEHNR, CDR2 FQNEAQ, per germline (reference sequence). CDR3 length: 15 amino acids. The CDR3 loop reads CASSLEPRDQETQYF. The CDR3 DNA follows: TGTGCCAGCAGCTTAGAGCCCAGGGACCAAGAGACCCAGTACTTC.

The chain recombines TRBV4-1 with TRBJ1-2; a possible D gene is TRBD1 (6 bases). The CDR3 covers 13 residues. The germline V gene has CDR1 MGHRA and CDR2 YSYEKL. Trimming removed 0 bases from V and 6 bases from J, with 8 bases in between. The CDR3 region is CASSQERGNGYTF. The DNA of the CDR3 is TGCGCCAGCAGCCAAGAAAGGGGGAATGGCTACACCTTC.

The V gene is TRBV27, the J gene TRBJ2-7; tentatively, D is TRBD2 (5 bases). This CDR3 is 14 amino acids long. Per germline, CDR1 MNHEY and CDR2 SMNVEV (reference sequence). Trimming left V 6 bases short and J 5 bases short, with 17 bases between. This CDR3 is CASSPGSSPHEQYF. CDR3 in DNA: TGTGCCAGCAGCCCTGGGAGTTCCCCCCACGAGCAGTACTTC.

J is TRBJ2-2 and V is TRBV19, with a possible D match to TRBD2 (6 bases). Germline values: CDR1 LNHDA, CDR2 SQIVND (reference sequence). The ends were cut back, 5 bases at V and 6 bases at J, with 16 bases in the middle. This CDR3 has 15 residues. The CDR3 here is CASSRVMGTAGELFF. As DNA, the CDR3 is TGTGCCAGTAGTCGGGTAATGGGGACTGCCGGGGAGCTGTTTTTT. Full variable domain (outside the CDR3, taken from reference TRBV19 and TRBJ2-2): DGGITQSPKYLFRKEGQNVTLSCEQNLNHDAMYWYRQDPGQGLRLIYYSQIVNDFQKGDIAEGYSVSREKKESFPLTVTSAQKNPTAFYLCASSRVMGTAGELFFGEGSRLTVL.

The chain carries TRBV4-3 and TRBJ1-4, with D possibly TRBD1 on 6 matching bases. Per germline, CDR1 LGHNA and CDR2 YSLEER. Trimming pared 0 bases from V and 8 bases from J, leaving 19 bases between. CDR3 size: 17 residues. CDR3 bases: TGCGCCAGCAGCCAAGATCAACAGGGTTTAAGGGGCGAAAAACTGTTTTTT. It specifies CASSQDQQGLRGEKLFF.

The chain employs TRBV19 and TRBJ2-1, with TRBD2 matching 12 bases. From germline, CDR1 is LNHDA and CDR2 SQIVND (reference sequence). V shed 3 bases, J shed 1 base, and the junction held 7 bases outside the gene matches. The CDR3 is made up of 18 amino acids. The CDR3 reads CASSMNVLAGGSYNEQFF. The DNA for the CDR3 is TGTGCCAGTAGTATGAATGTCCTAGCGGGGGGGTCCTACAATGAGCAGTTCTTC.

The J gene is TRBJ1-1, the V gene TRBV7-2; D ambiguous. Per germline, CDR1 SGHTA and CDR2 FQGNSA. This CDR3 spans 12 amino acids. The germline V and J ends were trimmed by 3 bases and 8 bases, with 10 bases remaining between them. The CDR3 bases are TGTGCCAGCAGCTTGGGCGCTCGGGAAGCTTTCTTT. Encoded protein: CASSLGAREAFF.

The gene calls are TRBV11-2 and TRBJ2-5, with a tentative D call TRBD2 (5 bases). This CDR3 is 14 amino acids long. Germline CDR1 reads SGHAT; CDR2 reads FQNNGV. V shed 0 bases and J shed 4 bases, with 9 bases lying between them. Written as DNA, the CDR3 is TGTGCCAGCAGCTTAGATCCTAGCCCAGAGACCCAGTACTTC. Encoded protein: CASSLDPSPETQYF.

CDR3 nucleotide sequence: TGCGCCAGCAGCTTTGGTTCGGCTAATGAAAAACTGTTTTTT. Translating gives CASSFGSANEKLFF. J is TRBJ1-4 and V is TRBV5-1; no clear D. There are 14 residues in the CDR3. The ends were cut back, 2 bases at V and 3 bases at J, with 8 bases in the middle. Germline lookup yields CDR1 SGHRS and CDR2 YFSETQ.

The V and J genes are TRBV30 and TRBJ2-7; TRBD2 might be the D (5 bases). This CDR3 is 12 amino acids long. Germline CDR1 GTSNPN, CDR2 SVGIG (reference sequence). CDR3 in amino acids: CATGSGRYEQYF. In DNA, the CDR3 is TGTGCGACGGGGAGCGGACGCTACGAGCAGTACTTC. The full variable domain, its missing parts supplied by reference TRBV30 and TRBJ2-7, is SQTIHQWPATLVQPVGSPLSLECTVEGTSNPNLYWYRQAAGRGLQLLFYSVGIGQISSEVPQNLSASRPQDRQFILSSKKLLLSDSGFYLCATGSGRYEQYFGPGTRLTVT.